What follows are 24 T cell receptor beta chains derived from one specimen sequenced in a study of CXCR3-negative and CXCR3-positive naive CD8 T cells. UMI-labeled 5' RACE TRB cDNA libraries were prepared from the cells. TCRdb re-analyzed the 5' RACE reads; it lists each CDR3 protein once, without DNA. This repertoire includes 100,000 to 150,000 distinct CDR3 sequences. Sequences were obtained from naive CXCR3- CD8+ T cells from blood. The subset: CD45RO-CCR7+CD27+CD95- naive CD8+ T cells lacking CXCR3 (TNR3-). Source of these receptors: a human donor in good health. Some clones in this sample may be carry-over from other donors' samples.

The chain joins TRBV6-2 or TRBV6-3 to TRBJ2-7. The CDR3 has 11 amino acids. Germline CDR1 reads MNHEY; CDR2 reads SVGEGT. CDR3: CASTLSYEQYF.

J is TRBJ2-7 and V is TRBV4-1; TCRdb outputs TRBD2, but without DNA this stays unchecked. Germline V gene data show CDR1 as MGHRA and CDR2 as YSYEKL. The CDR3 length is 14 residues. CDR3 residues: CASSQGTSGGEQYF.

The rearrangement uses TRBV7-9 and TRBJ2-2; TCRdb's D gene call, TRBD1, goes unchecked for lack of DNA. This CDR3 comprises 16 residues. Germline V gene data show CDR1 as SEHNR and CDR2 as FQNEAQ (reference sequence). The CDR3 sequence: CASSLAPGPLTGELFF.

The chain couples TRBV6-5 to TRBJ2-7; without DNA, the TCRdb call of TRBD2 cannot be checked. Germline V gene data show CDR1 as MNHEY and CDR2 as SVGAGI. CDR3 length: 14 amino acids. The CDR3 loop reads CASSLSGGAGEQYF.

The rearrangement uses TRBV20-1 and TRBJ2-1; TCRdb selects TRBD1, and the lack of DNA leaves this call unchecked. The CDR3 is 15 amino acids. The V gene's germline CDR1 is DFQATT and CDR2 SNEGSKA (reference sequence). CDR3 sequence: CSARVYDRIYNEQFF.

This chain connects TRBV11-2 to TRBJ1-1. The CDR3 has 18 amino acids. Looked up from germline, CDR1 is SGHAT and CDR2 is FQNNGV. The CDR3: CASSLGRVDLKMNTEAFF.

The V and J genes are TRBV18 and TRBJ1-1. The V gene's germline CDR1 is KGHSH and CDR2 LQKENI. The CDR3 runs to 13 residues. The CDR3 here is CASSPPAAWEAFF.

This chain uses TRBV29-1 with TRBJ2-1; TCRdb reports TRBD2, a call that lacks DNA to check it against. Germline V gene sequence: CDR1 SQVTM, CDR2 ANQGSEA. CDR3 size: 15 residues. The CDR3 is CSVEDGTSGLNEQFF.

The chain carries TRBV4-3 and TRBJ1-6. The CDR3 is made up of 14 amino acids. Germline V gene sequence: CDR1 LGHNA, CDR2 YSLEER. The CDR3 region is CASSPGGGPSPLHF.

The J gene is TRBJ1-1, the V gene TRBV4-1; lacking DNA, the TRBD1 call made by TCRdb goes unchecked. CDR3 size: 14 residues. Germline CDR1 and CDR2: MGHRA and YSYEKL. The CDR3 sequence is CASSMKSGGTEAFF.

This chain links TRBV7-9 with TRBJ1-1; TCRdb's D call, TRBD1, is unchecked because there is no DNA. Germline V CDR1 and CDR2: SEHNR, FQNEAQ (reference sequence). This CDR3 has 15 amino acids. CDR3: CASSPGTAMNTEAFF.

The chain combines TRBV29-1 with TRBJ2-3; TCRdb outputs TRBD2, but without DNA this stays unchecked. The CDR3 runs to 15 residues. CDR1 is SQVTM and CDR2 is ANQGSEA in the germline V gene. This CDR3 reads CSVGLPLRPTDTQYF.

The chain couples TRBV7-3 to TRBJ2-5; there is no DNA to check the TCRdb D call of TRBD1. There are 14 residues in the CDR3. The germline V gene encodes CDR1 SGHTA and CDR2 FQGTGA. The CDR3 spells CASSPGTGPETQYF. Together with reference TRBV7-3 and TRBJ2-5, the CDR3 gives the full variable domain: GAGVSQTPSNKVTEKGKYVELRCDPISGHTALYWYRQSLGQGPEFLIYFQGTGAADDSGLPNDRFFAVRPEGSVSTLKIQRTERGDSAVYLCASSPGTGPETQYFGPGTRLLVL.

The chain joins TRBV28 to TRBJ2-4; TCRdb names TRBD1, which stays unverified in the absence of DNA. Germline V gives CDR1 MDHEN, CDR2 SYDVKM. The CDR3 sequence is 17 residues long. This chain's CDR3 is CASSFPLKGPAKNIQYF.

V usage is TRBV29-1 and J usage is TRBJ2-1; the TCRdb D gene call, TRBD2, has no DNA to confirm it. The CDR3 length is 15 residues. Germline V gene lookup returns CDR1 SQVTM and CDR2 ANQGSEA. The CDR3 sequence: CSVLQEVGSYNEQFF.

The V gene is TRBV9, the J gene TRBJ1-1; TCRdb outputs TRBD1, but without DNA this stays unchecked. Germline CDR1 and CDR2: SGDLS and YYNGEE. This CDR3 is 15 amino acids long. CDR3 in amino acids: CASSVGTGGNTEAFF.

This chain connects TRBV7-8 to TRBJ2-7; the TCRdb call, TRBD1, lacks DNA for checking. The CDR3 consists of 14 residues. Germline loops: CDR1 SGHVS, CDR2 FQNEAQ. The CDR3 loop reads CASSFPGSGLEQYF.

This rearrangement joins TRBV19 to TRBJ1-6; with no DNA, the TCRdb D assignment of TRBD1 cannot be verified. CDR1 and CDR2 (germline): LNHDA, SQIVND (reference sequence). This CDR3 comprises 15 residues. Here the CDR3 reads CASRARDRGESPLHF. Together with reference TRBV19 and TRBJ1-6, the CDR3 gives the full variable domain: DGGITQSPKYLFRKEGQNVTLSCEQNLNHDAMYWYRQDPGQGLRLIYYSQIVNDFQKGDIAEGYSVSREKKESFPLTVTSAQKNPTAFYLCASRARDRGESPLHFGNGTRLTVT.

CDR3 region: CASSLAAGASYEQYF. The rearrangement uses TRBV7-2 and TRBJ2-7; TCRdb's D call of TRBD1 is untestable without DNA. The CDR3 loop spans 15 amino acids. Germline loops: CDR1 SGHTA, CDR2 FQGNSA.

The chain combines TRBV29-1 with TRBJ2-1; the D call from TCRdb, TRBD1, cannot be confirmed without DNA. Germline assignment: CDR1 SQVTM and CDR2 ANQGSEA. This CDR3 contains 13 residues. CDR3 sequence reads: CSFEGAGHNEQFF.

The gene calls are TRBV20-1 and TRBJ2-7; TCRdb returns TRBD2, unconfirmable since there is no DNA. The V gene's germline CDR1 is DFQATT and CDR2 SNEGSKA (reference sequence). This CDR3 contains 12 residues. The chain's CDR3 is CSARREDVEQYF.

The chain is built from TRBV12-3 or TRBV12-4 and TRBJ2-7. The CDR3 is made up of 13 amino acids. CDR3: CASNDGSSYEQYF.

The chain links TRBV5-1 to TRBJ2-7. Germline CDR1 reads SGHRS; CDR2 reads YFSETQ. The CDR3 extends over 14 amino acids. CDR3 sequence: CASSLVQGTYEQYF.

V gene TRBV4-3 combines with J gene TRBJ2-2; checking the TCRdb D call of TRBD1 is not possible without DNA. There are 16 residues in the CDR3. Germline V CDR1 and CDR2: LGHNA, YSLEER. This chain's CDR3 is CASSQENGRTPGSCFF.